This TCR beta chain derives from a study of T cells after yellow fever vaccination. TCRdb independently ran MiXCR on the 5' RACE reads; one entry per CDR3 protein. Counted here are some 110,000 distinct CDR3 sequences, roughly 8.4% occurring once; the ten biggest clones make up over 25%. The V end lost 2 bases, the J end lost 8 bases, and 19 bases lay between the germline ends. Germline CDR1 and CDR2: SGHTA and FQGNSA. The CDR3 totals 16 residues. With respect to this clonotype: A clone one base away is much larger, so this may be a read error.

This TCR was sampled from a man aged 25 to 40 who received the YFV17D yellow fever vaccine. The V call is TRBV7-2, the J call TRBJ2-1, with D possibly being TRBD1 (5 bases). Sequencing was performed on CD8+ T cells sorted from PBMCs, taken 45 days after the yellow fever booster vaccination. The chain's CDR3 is CASSLWAREPYYEQFF. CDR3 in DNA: TGTGCCAGCAGCTTATGGGCCAGGGAACCATACTATGAGCAGTTCTTC.